This passage covers 18 T cell receptor beta chains from one sample sequenced in a study of shared clonotypes between healthy human individuals. Assay used: immunoSEQ multiplex PCR; TCRdb lists only in-frame clones, some missing. The table has fewer than 600,000 clones, less than 85% seen once; the top ten hold approximately 12%. Sequenced: PBMCs. These receptors originate from a woman aged 40 to 55 in good health. Some clones in this sample may be carry-over from other donors' samples.

V gene TRBV20-1 combines with J gene TRBJ2-1, with a possible D match to TRBD1 (5 bases). Per the germline V gene, CDR1 is DFQATT and CDR2 is SNEGSKA (reference sequence). V dropped 3 bases and J dropped 9 bases, with 9 bases sitting between them. This CDR3 comprises 11 residues. DNA of the CDR3: TGCAGTGCTAGTAGGCAGGGTGAGCAGTTCTTC. It specifies CSASRQGEQFF.

V usage is TRBV29-1 and J usage is TRBJ2-5, with a weak D call TRBD2 (6 bases). There are 13 residues in the CDR3. Trimming removed 3 bases at V and 1 base at J, with 9 bases between. Germline lookup yields CDR1 SQVTM and CDR2 ANQGSEA. The CDR3 region has the DNA TGCAGCGTTGAGCGACTAGTCCAAGAGACCCAGTACTTC. The encoded protein is CSVERLVQETQYF.

J is TRBJ2-1 and V is TRBV6-1; D unclear. CDR3 length: 12 amino acids. Germline CDR1 is MNHNS and CDR2 is SASEGT. Trimming took 6 bases from V and 4 from J, leaving 7 bases between them. For the CDR3, the DNA is TGTGCCAGCAGCACTACTTACAATGAGCAGTTCTTC. Its translation: CASSTTYNEQFF.

The chain is built from TRBV2 and TRBJ2-1, with D perhaps matching TRBD2 (6 bases). CDR1 is SNHLY, CDR2 FYNNEI, per germline. Trimming left V 4 bases short and J 7 bases short, with 11 bases between. The CDR3 consists of 13 residues. In DNA, the CDR3 is TGTGCCAGCAGTGCTGGGACTTTTAATGAGCAGTTCTTC. Its protein product is CASSAGTFNEQFF.

This CDR3 reads CASSLPLTSGNTIYF. For the CDR3, the DNA is TGCGCCAGCAGCTTGCCCCTTACCTCTGGAAACACCATATATTTT. The chain is built from TRBV5-1 and TRBJ1-3; D gene unclear. Germline CDR1 SGHRS, CDR2 YFSETQ. This CDR3 contains 15 residues. Trimming removed 1 base at V and 0 bases at J, with 8 bases between.

The CDR3 DNA reads as TGTGCCATCAGTGATGGGGGCAGGGGGCCTAGCGGAACCCCCTACGAGCAGTACTTC. It yields the protein CAISDGGRGPSGTPYEQYF. The chain couples TRBV10-3 to TRBJ2-7, with TRBD1 as a possible D gene (8 bases). Trimming shortened V by 3 bases and J by 2 bases, and 26 bases separated the two germline ends. The length of the CDR3 is 19 residues. Germline V gives CDR1 ENHRY, CDR2 SYGVKD.

The chain uses TRBV30 and TRBJ2-3; the D is unclear. The CDR3 runs 12 residues. The germline CDR1 and CDR2 sequences are GTSNPN and SVGIG (reference sequence). Trimming removed 4 bases from V and 4 bases from J, with 9 bases in between. In DNA form, the CDR3 reads TGTGCCTGGACGGGTAGCTCAGATACGCAGTATTTT. Its protein product is CAWTGSSDTQYF.

About this clone itself: Relative to the germline gene, one junction end is altered; a read error may explain this. The chain links TRBV11-3 to TRBJ2-3, with D uncertain. This CDR3 region has 12 residues. Germline loops: CDR1 SGHNT, CDR2 YENEEA. CDR3 DNA: TGTGCCAGCAGCTTAGGTGGACCTAGGAAGGATTTT. This sequence encodes CASSLGGPRKDF.

The V call is TRBV27, the J call TRBJ2-7; D might be TRBD1 (6 bases). V lost 4 bases, J lost 4 bases, and 17 bases lay in between. CDR1 and CDR2 from the germline V gene are MNHEY and SMNVEV (reference sequence). CDR3 length: 15 residues. The CDR3 here is CASSSRTANLYEQYF. The CDR3 DNA sequence: TGTGCCAGCAGTTCCAGGACAGCTAACCTATACGAGCAGTACTTC.

This clone was picked up a small number of times. The CDR3 DNA reads as TGTGCCAGCAGTCGTACAATCATAGCGGGAGGTGGCACCGGGGAGCTGTTTTTT. As protein: CASSRTIIAGGGTGELFF. The V gene is TRBV2, the J gene TRBJ2-2; 10 bases align to TRBD2. Germline loops: CDR1 SNHLY, CDR2 FYNNEI. The CDR3 contains 18 residues. V shed 5 bases and J 4 bases; nucleotides not matched to a gene: 13.

The chain employs TRBV7-2 and TRBJ1-2; D gene ambiguous. The V gene's germline CDR1 is SGHTA and CDR2 FQGNSA. CDR3 length: 14 amino acids. The ends were cut back, 1 base at V and 1 base at J, with 7 bases in the middle. CDR3 nucleotides: TGTGCCAGCAGCTTAGAAGTGGGTAACTATGGCTACACCTTC. The encoded protein is CASSLEVGNYGYTF.

The chain uses TRBV4-2 and TRBJ1-1; no clear D gene. The V end lost 4 bases, the J end lost 7 bases, and 16 bases lay between the germline ends. The CDR3 loop spans 14 amino acids. CDR1 and CDR2 (germline): LGHNA, YNFKEQ. The chain's CDR3 is CASSPLEGGGEAFF. The CDR3 DNA reads TGTGCCAGCAGCCCCTTGGAGGGAGGAGGTGAAGCTTTCTTT.

The V gene is TRBV6-1, the J gene TRBJ1-5; 10 nucleotides align to TRBD1. V dropped 0 bases and J dropped 7; count of bases not matched to a gene: 6. The V gene's germline CDR1 is MNHNS and CDR2 SASEGT. The CDR3 loop spans 16 amino acids. The CDR3, as DNA: TGTGCCAGCAGTGAAGCGCAGGGACAGGGGTACCAGCCCCAGCATTTT. Translating gives CASSEAQGQGYQPQHF.

This sequence joins TRBV5-1 and TRBJ1-4, with 9 bases aligning to TRBD1. Germline CDR1 is SGHRS and CDR2 is YFSETQ. The CDR3 is 16 residues long. J lost 0 bases, V lost 4 bases, and 4 bases had no gene match. The CDR3 is CASSPGQGTTNEKLFF. The DNA for the CDR3 is TGCGCCAGCAGCCCTGGACAGGGGACAACTAATGAAAAACTGTTTTTT.

The chain is built from TRBV28 and TRBJ2-1; no clear D gene. The V end was cut by 5 bases, the J end by 8 bases, with 16 bases between. The CDR3 runs to 14 residues. Germline CDR1 is MDHEN and CDR2 is SYDVKM. The CDR3 is CASSRAPIPDEQFF. The CDR3 DNA reads as TGTGCCAGCAGTAGGGCACCAATCCCAGATGAGCAGTTCTTC. Using reference TRBV28 and TRBJ2-1 for the parts outside the CDR3, the full variable domain is DVKVTQSSRYLVKRTGEKVFLECVQDMDHENMFWYRQDPGLGLRLIYFSYDVKMKEKGDIPEGYSVSREKKERFSLILESASTNQTSMYLCASSRAPIPDEQFFGPGTRLTVL.

This clone showed up just once. The rearrangement uses TRBV14 and TRBJ2-1; 16 bases fit TRBD2. Germline V CDR1 and CDR2: SGHDN, FVKESK. The trim removed 4 bases at V and 4 bases at J, leaving 7 bases unmatched. The CDR3 has 18 amino acids. In DNA, the CDR3 is TGTGCCAGCAGCCCTGGGACTAGCGGGAGGGCGGGATACAATGAGCAGTTCTTC. Translated, it gives CASSPGTSGRAGYNEQFF.

A note on this clone: Distinct nucleotide sequences in the sample also encode this CDR3. V is TRBV28 and J is TRBJ1-2; 8 positions match TRBD1. CDR1 is MDHEN, CDR2 SYDVKM, per germline. The CDR3 totals 12 residues. J gave up 7 bases and V 2 bases, and 0 bases lay outside the gene matches. This chain's CDR3 is CASSLGQGGYTF. The CDR3 DNA reads as TGTGCCAGCAGTTTAGGACAGGGTGGCTACACCTTC.

This clone was counted once. The chain couples TRBV18 to TRBJ2-3; 10 nucleotides align to TRBD2. The CDR3 has 15 residues. J lost 4 bases, V lost 6 bases, and 7 bases had no gene match. Germline V gene sequence: CDR1 KGHSH, CDR2 LQKENI. CDR3 protein: CASSPASGSPDTQYF. CDR3 in DNA: TGTGCCAGCTCCCCCGCTAGCGGGAGCCCAGATACGCAGTATTTT.